One and the same sample provided the 18 T cell receptor beta chains below, sequenced in a study of cytomegalovirus exposure and HLA in healthy donors. The PCR ran on 60 Vbeta and 13 Jbeta primers. TCRdb's table, derived via immunoSEQ multiplex PCR, lists solely in-frame clones and lacks some. The repertoire table contains about 140,000 clones. Sequenced material: PBMCs. Receptors originate from a male donor in good health and CMV-seronegative.

The CDR3 here is CAWVAGGFNNSPLHF. CDR3 in DNA: TGTGCCTGGGTCGCAGGGGGATTTAATAATTCACCCCTCCACTTT. The V gene is TRBV30, the J gene TRBJ1-6; 7 bases are shared with TRBD1. Trimming took 5 bases from V and 5 from J; bases not matched to a gene: 9. Germline CDR1 reads GTSNPN; CDR2 reads SVGIG (reference sequence). The CDR3 contains 15 residues.

The rearrangement joins TRBV18 to TRBJ1-1; D may be TRBD1 (5 bases). The germline gives CDR1 KGHSH, CDR2 LQKENI. The V end lost 7 bases, the J end lost 0 bases, and 12 bases lay between the germline ends. CDR3 size: 14 residues. CDR3 sequence: CASFPEGLNTEAFF. The CDR3 DNA reads as TGTGCCAGCTTCCCGGAGGGACTGAACACTGAAGCTTTCTTT.

This chain links TRBV6-5 with TRBJ1-3, with TRBD1 as a possible D gene (6 bases). This CDR3 comprises 13 residues. V gave up 6 bases and J gave up 3 bases, with 9 bases separating them. CDR1 and CDR2 (germline): MNHEY, SVGAGI. The CDR3 here is CASSEGVGNTIYF. In DNA, the CDR3 is TGTGCCAGCAGCGAGGGGGTTGGAAACACCATATATTTT.

This chain uses TRBV19 with TRBJ2-2; 8 nucleotides agree with TRBD1. Losses at the gene ends were 5 bases for V and 4 bases for J; bases not matched to a gene: 6. The V gene's germline CDR1 is LNHDA and CDR2 SQIVND (reference sequence). The CDR3 contains 15 residues. CDR3 in DNA: TGTGCCAGTAGTCATCAGGGGGCGGGCACCGGGGAGCTGTTTTTT. This codes for CASSHQGAGTGELFF.

CDR3 coding DNA: TGTGCCAGCAGCCCGGGGGGAAATTCGGCAGCCTACGAGCAGTACTTC. This sequence encodes CASSPGGNSAAYEQYF. J is TRBJ2-7 and V is TRBV7-8; 7 nucleotides match TRBD2. J gave up 2 bases and V 5 bases, and 12 bases lay outside the gene matches. CDR3 length: 16 amino acids. Germline-derived CDR1 and CDR2 are SGHVS and FQNEAQ. Supplemented by reference TRBV7-8 and TRBJ2-7, the full variable domain reads GAGVSQSPRYKVAKRGQDVALRCDPISGHVSLFWYQQALGQGPEFLTYFQNEAQLDKSGLPSDRFFAERPEGSVSTLKIQRTQQEDSAVYLCASSPGGNSAAYEQYFGPGTRLTVT.

The gene calls are TRBV7-9 and TRBJ1-2; D is uncertain. The CDR3 runs to 13 residues. Trimming cost V 1 base and J 8 bases, with 11 bases left between them. Germline loops: CDR1 SEHNR, CDR2 FQNEAQ (reference sequence). The CDR3 sequence is CASSLVGDPGYTF. The CDR3 coding sequence is TGTGCCAGCAGCTTAGTCGGGGATCCGGGCTACACCTTC.

The chain employs TRBV28 and TRBJ2-7; D may be TRBD2 (6 bases). CDR3 size: 14 residues. The V gene's germline CDR1 is MDHEN and CDR2 SYDVKM. Trimming removed 5 bases at V and 2 bases at J, with 13 bases between. CDR3 residues: CASSGTPVPYEQYF. The CDR3 nucleotides read TGTGCCAGCAGTGGGACTCCCGTCCCCTACGAGCAGTACTTC.

The chain employs TRBV11-2 and TRBJ2-7, with D perhaps matching TRBD2 (5 bases). Trimming stripped 1 base from V and 3 bases from J, with 10 bases between. Germline CDR1 and CDR2: SGHAT and FQNNGV. CDR3 length: 14 amino acids. CDR3 DNA sequence: TGTGCCAGCAGCTTAGCCGGGGTTATCTACGAGCAGTACTTC. The encoded protein is CASSLAGVIYEQYF.

The genes are TRBV5-4 and TRBJ1-1; weak D call: TRBD1 (5 bases). This CDR3 region has 14 residues. Between the trimmed V and J ends, which lost 4 bases and 4 bases, there was a span of 14 bases. CDR1 SGHNT and CDR2 YYREEE come from the germline V gene (reference sequence). CDR3 coding DNA: TGTGCCAGCAGCCCCGGAGGGGAGAGCACTGAAGCTTTCTTT. This encodes CASSPGGESTEAFF. Using reference TRBV5-4 and TRBJ1-1 for the parts outside the CDR3, the full variable domain is ETGVTQSPTHLIKTRGQQVTLRCSSQSGHNTVSWYQQALGQGPQFIFQYYREEENGRGNFPPRFSGLQFPNYSSELNVNALELDDSALYLCASSPGGESTEAFFGQGTRLTVV.

The V and J genes are TRBV7-3 and TRBJ1-1, with 7 bases matching TRBD1. This CDR3 spans 17 amino acids. Germline assignment: CDR1 SGHTA and CDR2 FQGTGA. Trimming took 2 bases from V and 3 from J; bases not matched to a gene: 12. The CDR3 DNA follows: TGTGCCAGCAGCTTATTAGGGGGGCAGGGACAGTACACTGAAGCTTTCTTT. This translates into CASSLLGGQGQYTEAFF.

Written as DNA, the CDR3 is TGTGCCACCAGCAGAGATGGCGGACAGGGACGGGCAGATACGCAGTATTTT. Translated: CATSRDGGQGRADTQYF. This chain links TRBV15 with TRBJ2-3, with 8 bases identical to TRBD1. The ends lost 0 bases at V and 4 bases at J; junction bases unmatched: 9. The V gene's germline CDR1 is LNHNV and CDR2 YYDKDF (reference sequence). The CDR3 totals 17 residues.

The chain employs TRBV10-3 and TRBJ1-6; no firm D call. This CDR3 has 14 amino acids. Between the trimmed V and J ends, which lost 4 bases and 3 bases, there was a span of 7 bases. Per the germline V gene, CDR1 is ENHRY and CDR2 is SYGVKD. CDR3 sequence reads: CAISGAGYNSPLHF. In nucleotides, the CDR3 is TGTGCCATCAGTGGGGCAGGCTATAATTCACCCCTCCACTTT.

V is TRBV9 and J is TRBJ2-2; D is uncertain. The V gene's germline CDR1 is SGDLS and CDR2 YYNGEE. V was trimmed by 4 bases and J by 1 base, leaving 5 bases between them. The CDR3 sequence is 13 residues long. DNA for the CDR3: TGTGCCAGCAGCTTATTGAACACCGGGGAGCTGTTTTTT. Protein sequence: CASSLLNTGELFF.

The J gene is TRBJ1-1, the V gene TRBV7-2, with D tentatively TRBD1 (6 bases). V dropped 5 bases and J dropped 5 bases, with 21 bases sitting between them. The V gene's germline CDR1 is SGHTA and CDR2 FQGNSA. CDR3 size: 16 residues. The CDR3 region is CASSLPSGQGRTEAFF. The CDR3 bases are TGTGCCAGCAGCCTACCCTCTGGCCAGGGGAGAACTGAAGCTTTCTTT.

The chain uses TRBV28 and TRBJ1-5; 7 nucleotides agree with TRBD1. V trimming: 8 bases; J trimming: 2 bases; junction bases outside the gene matches: 9. The CDR3 is 15 amino acids. Germline V gene lookup returns CDR1 MDHEN and CDR2 SYDVKM. CDR3 protein: CASVRGGSGNQPQHF. The CDR3 coding sequence is TGTGCCAGCGTTAGAGGGGGCTCGGGCAATCAGCCCCAGCATTTT.

This sequence joins TRBV2 and TRBJ1-5, with TRBD1 matching 9 bases. Germline V gene data show CDR1 as SNHLY and CDR2 as FYNNEI. V dropped 4 bases and J dropped 6; count of bases not matched to a gene: 4. The CDR3 loop spans 14 amino acids. CDR3 DNA sequence: TGTGCCAGCAGTGTGCGACAGGGGGTTCAGCCCCAGCATTTT. It codes for CASSVRQGVQPQHF.

V gene TRBV18 combines with J gene TRBJ1-3, with 10 bases aligning to TRBD1. This CDR3 comprises 19 residues. Germline V gene data show CDR1 as KGHSH and CDR2 as LQKENI. The ends lost 1 base at V and 0 bases at J; junction bases unmatched: 9. The CDR3 DNA reads TGTGCCAGCTCACCACTGGGGACAGGGGACTCCAGCTCTGGAAACACCATATATTTT. This codes for CASSPLGTGDSSSGNTIYF.

The rearrangement joins TRBV25-1 to TRBJ2-3; tentatively, D is TRBD2 (6 bases). This CDR3 contains 15 residues. The germline V and J ends were trimmed by 3 bases and 4 bases, with 14 bases remaining between them. Germline-derived CDR1 and CDR2 are MGHDK and SYGVNS. The CDR3 bases are TGTGCCAGCAGTGATGCAGGGAGGTTGGCAGATACGCAGTATTTT. This translates into CASSDAGRLADTQYF. Looking up the rest from reference TRBV25-1 and TRBJ2-3 gives the full variable domain: EADIYQTPRYLVIGTGKKITLECSQTMGHDKMYWYQQDPGMELHLIHYSYGVNSTEKGDLSSESTVSRIRTEHFPLTLESARPSHTSQYLCASSDAGRLADTQYFGPGTRLTVL.